In this sample, the clone carrying this T cell receptor beta chain turned up a few times. Its matching antigen is unknown. TCR beta CDR3 regions were amplified from RNA. First-round RT-PCR with HTBI primers amplified the TCR CDR3 region. TCRdb re-analysed the multiplex PCR reads in MiXCR, keeping a single row per CDR3 protein. Of a few hundred thousand distinct CDR3 sequences listed, about 15% were seen once; the top ten hold about 20%. This specimen comes from a study of T cells in Graves' hyperthyroidism and ophthalmopathy. Based on clinical symptoms, serum thyroxine and TRAb, thyroid ultrasound and orbital computed tomography, diagnoses were reached. V lost 2 bases and J lost 2, with 7 bases in between. This CDR3 is built from 14 residues. Germline loops: CDR1 SQVTM, CDR2 ANQGSEA. Study-level findings and limits: Most thyroid clonotypes expanded above 0.001 were also detected in blood. A model built on 13 V-J features separated ophthalmopathy from stable hyperthyroidism.

The clonotype was recovered from a woman younger than 45 with Graves' ophthalmopathy. Sequenced: blood. This chain links TRBV29-1 with TRBJ2-6; the D gene is possibly TRBD1 (6 bases). This CDR3 reads CSVESGAGANVLTF. For the CDR3, the DNA is TGCAGCGTTGAATCAGGGGCTGGGGCCAACGTCCTGACTTTC.